This TCR beta chain appears in the sequencing data of a study of CD8+CD57+ T cells in acquired aplastic anemia. This clonotype was seen a single time. An expansion of CD8+CD57+ cells by flow cytometry had been shown in patients chosen for sequencing. The V gene's germline CDR1 is MGHDK and CDR2 SYGVNS. The CDR3 contains 15 residues. V lost 10 bases to trimming and J lost 0 bases; unmatched junction nucleotides: 7. Genomic DNA, the template, was used for profiling of the TCR beta VDJ and CDR3. One entry per CDR3 protein results from TCRdb running MiXCR on the reads. The sample includes 170,000 or so distinct CDR3 sequences, 55% to 65% of them seen just once.

The sequence was obtained from a human donor with aplastic anemia. Sequencing was performed on sorted CD4+, CD8+, or CD8+CD57+ T cells (not recorded which) from PBMCs. The rearrangement links TRBV25-1 to TRBJ1-5, with 9 bases matching TRBD1. The CDR3 DNA reads as TGTGCCACCATGGGACAGGGCGATAGCAATCAGCCCCAGCATTTT. This codes for CATMGQGDSNQPQHF. Variable domain in full (rest from reference TRBV25-1 and TRBJ1-5): EADIYQTPRYLVIGTGKKITLECSQTMGHDKMYWYQQDPGMELHLIHYSYGVNSTEKGDLSSESTVSRIRTEHFPLTLESARPSHTSQYLCATMGQGDSNQPQHFGDGTRLSIL.